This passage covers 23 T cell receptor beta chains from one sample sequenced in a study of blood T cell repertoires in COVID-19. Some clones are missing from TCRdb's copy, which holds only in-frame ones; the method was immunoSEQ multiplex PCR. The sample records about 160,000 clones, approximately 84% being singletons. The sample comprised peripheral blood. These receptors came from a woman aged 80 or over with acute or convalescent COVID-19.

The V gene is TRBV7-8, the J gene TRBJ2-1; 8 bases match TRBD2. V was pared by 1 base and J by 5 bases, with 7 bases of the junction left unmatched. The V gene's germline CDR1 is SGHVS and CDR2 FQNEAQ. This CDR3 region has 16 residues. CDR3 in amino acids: CASSLEFSGVDNEQFF. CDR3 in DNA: TGTGCCAGCAGCTTAGAATTTAGCGGGGTAGACAATGAGCAGTTCTTC.

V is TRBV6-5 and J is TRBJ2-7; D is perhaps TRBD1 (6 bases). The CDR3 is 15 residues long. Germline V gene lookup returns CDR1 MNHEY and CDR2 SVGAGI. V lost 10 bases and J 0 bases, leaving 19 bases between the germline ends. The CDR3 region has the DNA TGTGCCACCATGCCGACAGGCCTTGGCTCCTACGAGCAGTACTTC. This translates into CATMPTGLGSYEQYF.

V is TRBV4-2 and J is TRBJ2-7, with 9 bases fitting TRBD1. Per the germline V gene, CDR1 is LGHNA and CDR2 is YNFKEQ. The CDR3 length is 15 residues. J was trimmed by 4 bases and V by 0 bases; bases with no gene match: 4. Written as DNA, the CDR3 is TGTGCCAGCAGCCAAGAGGGGACAGGGAAGTACGAGCAGTACTTC. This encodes CASSQEGTGKYEQYF.

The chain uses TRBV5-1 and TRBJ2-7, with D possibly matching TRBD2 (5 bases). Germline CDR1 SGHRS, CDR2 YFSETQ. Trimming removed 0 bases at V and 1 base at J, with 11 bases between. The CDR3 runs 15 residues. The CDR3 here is CASSLARGWSYEQYF. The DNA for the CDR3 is TGCGCCAGCAGCTTGGCCCGGGGTTGGTCCTACGAGCAGTACTTC.

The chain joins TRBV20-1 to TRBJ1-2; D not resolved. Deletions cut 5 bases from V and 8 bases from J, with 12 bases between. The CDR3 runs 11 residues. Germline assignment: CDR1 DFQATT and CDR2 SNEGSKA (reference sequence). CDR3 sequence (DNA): TGCAGTGCTTATTCGGGGAACGGCTACACCTTC. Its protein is CSAYSGNGYTF.

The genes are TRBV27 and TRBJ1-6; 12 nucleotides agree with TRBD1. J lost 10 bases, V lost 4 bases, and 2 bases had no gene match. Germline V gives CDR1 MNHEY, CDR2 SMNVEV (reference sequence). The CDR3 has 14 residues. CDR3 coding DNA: TGTGCCAGCAGTTCCGGGACAGGGGGCTCACCCCTCCACTTT. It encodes CASSSGTGGSPLHF.

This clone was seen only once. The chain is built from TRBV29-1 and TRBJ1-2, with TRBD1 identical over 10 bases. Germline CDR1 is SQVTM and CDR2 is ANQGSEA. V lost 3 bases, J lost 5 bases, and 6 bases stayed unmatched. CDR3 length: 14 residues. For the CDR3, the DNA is TGCAGCGTTGAGGGACAGGGGCCGGATTATGGCTACACCTTC. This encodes CSVEGQGPDYGYTF.

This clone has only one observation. The CDR3 nucleotides read TGTGCCAGCAGCTCCACGGGGGGCTCCTACAATGAGCAGTTCTTC. Encoded protein: CASSSTGGSYNEQFF. The chain recombines TRBV7-6 with TRBJ2-1, with 7 bases identical to TRBD2. The CDR3 spans 15 residues. Per the germline V gene, CDR1 is SGHVS and CDR2 is FNYEAQ. Germline trimming cut 4 bases from V and 0 bases from J; bases unmatched to any gene: 3.

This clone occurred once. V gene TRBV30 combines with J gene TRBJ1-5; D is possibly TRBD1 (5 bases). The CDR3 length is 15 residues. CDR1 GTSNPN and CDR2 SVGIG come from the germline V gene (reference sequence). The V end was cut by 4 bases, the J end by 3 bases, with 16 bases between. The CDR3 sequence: CAWNPGTVLNQPQHF. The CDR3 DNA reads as TGTGCCTGGAATCCTGGGACTGTTCTCAATCAGCCCCAGCATTTT. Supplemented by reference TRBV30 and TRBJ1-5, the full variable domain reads SQTIHQWPATLVQPVGSPLSLECTVEGTSNPNLYWYRQAAGRGLQLLFYSVGIGQISSEVPQNLSASRPQDRQFILSSKKLLLSDSGFYLCAWNPGTVLNQPQHFGDGTRLSIL.

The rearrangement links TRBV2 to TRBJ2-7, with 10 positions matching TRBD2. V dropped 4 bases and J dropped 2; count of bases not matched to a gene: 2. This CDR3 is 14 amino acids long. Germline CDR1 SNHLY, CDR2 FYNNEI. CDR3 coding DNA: TGTGCCAGCAGTGGGACTAGCGGAGCCTACGAGCAGTACTTC. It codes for CASSGTSGAYEQYF.

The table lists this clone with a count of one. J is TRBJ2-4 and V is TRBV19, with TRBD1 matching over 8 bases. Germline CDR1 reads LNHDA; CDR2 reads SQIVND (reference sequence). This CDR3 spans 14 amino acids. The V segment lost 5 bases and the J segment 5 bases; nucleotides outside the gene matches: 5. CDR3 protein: CASSPQTGENIQYF. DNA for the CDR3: TGTGCCAGTAGTCCGCAGACAGGGGAAAACATTCAGTACTTC. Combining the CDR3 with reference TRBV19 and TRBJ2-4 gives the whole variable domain DGGITQSPKYLFRKEGQNVTLSCEQNLNHDAMYWYRQDPGQGLRLIYYSQIVNDFQKGDIAEGYSVSREKKESFPLTVTSAQKNPTAFYLCASSPQTGENIQYFGAGTRLSVL.

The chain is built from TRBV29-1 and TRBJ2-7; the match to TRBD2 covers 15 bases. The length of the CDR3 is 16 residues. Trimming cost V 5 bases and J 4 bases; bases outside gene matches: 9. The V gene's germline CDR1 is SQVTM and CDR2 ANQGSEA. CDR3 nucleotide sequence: TGCAGCGTTCAAGGGGGACTAGCGGGGGGAGCTTACGAGCAGTACTTC. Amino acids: CSVQGGLAGGAYEQYF.

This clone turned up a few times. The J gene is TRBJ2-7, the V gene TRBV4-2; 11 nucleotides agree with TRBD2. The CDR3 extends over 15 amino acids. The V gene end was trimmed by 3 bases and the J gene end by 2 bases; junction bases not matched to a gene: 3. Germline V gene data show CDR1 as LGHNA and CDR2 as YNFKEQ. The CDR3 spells CASSQTSGIAYEQYF. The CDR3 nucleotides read TGTGCCAGCAGCCAGACTAGCGGGATCGCCTACGAGCAGTACTTC.

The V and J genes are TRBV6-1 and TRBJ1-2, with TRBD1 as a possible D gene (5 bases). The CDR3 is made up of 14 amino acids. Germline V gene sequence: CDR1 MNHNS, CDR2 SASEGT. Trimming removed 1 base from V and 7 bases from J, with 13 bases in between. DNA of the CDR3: TGTGCCAGCAGTGAAGGGAGTCAGGGAGGTGGCTACACCTTC. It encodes CASSEGSQGGGYTF.

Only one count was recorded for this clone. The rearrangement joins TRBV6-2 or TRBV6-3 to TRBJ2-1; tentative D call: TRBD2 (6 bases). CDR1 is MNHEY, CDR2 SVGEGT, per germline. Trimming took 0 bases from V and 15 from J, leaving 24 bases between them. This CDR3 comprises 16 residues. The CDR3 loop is CASSYSGSGLPHPPFF. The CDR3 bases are TGTGCCAGCAGTTACTCGGGTAGCGGCCTTCCTCACCCACCGTTCTTC.

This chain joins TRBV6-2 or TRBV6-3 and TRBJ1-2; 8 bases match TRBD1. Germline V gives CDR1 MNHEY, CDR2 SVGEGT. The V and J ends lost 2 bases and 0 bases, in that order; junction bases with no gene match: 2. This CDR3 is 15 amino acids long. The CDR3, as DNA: TGTGCCAGCAGTTACGCGGGACAGGCTAACTATGGCTACACCTTC. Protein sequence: CASSYAGQANYGYTF.

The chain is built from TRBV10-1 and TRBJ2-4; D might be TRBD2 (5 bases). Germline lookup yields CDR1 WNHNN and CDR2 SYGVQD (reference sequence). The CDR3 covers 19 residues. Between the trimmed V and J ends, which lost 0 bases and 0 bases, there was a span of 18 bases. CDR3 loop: CASSESGRLRVLAKNIQYF. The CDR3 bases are TGCGCCAGCAGTGAGTCTGGAAGGTTGCGGGTCCTAGCCAAAAACATTCAGTACTTC.

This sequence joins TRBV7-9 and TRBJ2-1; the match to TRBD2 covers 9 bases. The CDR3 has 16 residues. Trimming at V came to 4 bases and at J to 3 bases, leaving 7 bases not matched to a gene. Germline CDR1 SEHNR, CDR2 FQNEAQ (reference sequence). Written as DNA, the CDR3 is TGTGCCAGCAGCTCCCGGCGACTAGCGGACTACAATGAGCAGTTCTTC. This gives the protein CASSSRRLADYNEQFF.

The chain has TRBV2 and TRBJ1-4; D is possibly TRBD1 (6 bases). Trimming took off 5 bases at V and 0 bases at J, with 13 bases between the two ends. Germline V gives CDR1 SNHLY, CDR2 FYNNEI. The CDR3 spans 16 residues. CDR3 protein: CASSQGLQATNEKLFF. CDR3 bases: TGTGCCAGCAGTCAGGGGTTACAGGCAACTAATGAAAAACTGTTTTTT.

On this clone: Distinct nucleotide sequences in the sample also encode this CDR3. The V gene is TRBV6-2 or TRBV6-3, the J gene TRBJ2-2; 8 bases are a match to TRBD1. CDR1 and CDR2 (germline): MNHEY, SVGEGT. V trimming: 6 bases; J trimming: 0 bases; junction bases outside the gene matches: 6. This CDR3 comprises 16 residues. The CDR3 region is CASSKGQGTNTGELFF. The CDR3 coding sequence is TGTGCCAGCAGCAAAGGACAGGGCACGAACACCGGGGAGCTGTTTTTT.

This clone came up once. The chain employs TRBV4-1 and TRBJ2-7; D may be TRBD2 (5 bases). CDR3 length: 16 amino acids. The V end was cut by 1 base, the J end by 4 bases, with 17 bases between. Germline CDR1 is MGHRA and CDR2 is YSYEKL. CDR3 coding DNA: TGCGCCAGCAGCCAAGGGTTGGCAGGCCGACTATACGAGCAGTACTTC. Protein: CASSQGLAGRLYEQYF.

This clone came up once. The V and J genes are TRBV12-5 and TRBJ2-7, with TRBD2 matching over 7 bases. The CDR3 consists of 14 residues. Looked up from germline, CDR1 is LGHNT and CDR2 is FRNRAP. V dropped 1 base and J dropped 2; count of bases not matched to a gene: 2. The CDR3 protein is CASGLAGGTYEQYF. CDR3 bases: TGTGCTAGTGGTTTGGCGGGAGGCACCTACGAGCAGTACTTC.

The CDR3 protein is CASSRTTENTEAFF. DNA for the CDR3: TGCGCCAGCAGCAGGACAACAGAGAACACTGAAGCTTTCTTT. The chain employs TRBV5-1 and TRBJ1-1; D possibly corresponds to TRBD1 (5 bases). The CDR3 extends over 14 amino acids. The germline gives CDR1 SGHRS, CDR2 YFSETQ. V was cut by 4 bases and J by 1 base, with 11 bases left in between.